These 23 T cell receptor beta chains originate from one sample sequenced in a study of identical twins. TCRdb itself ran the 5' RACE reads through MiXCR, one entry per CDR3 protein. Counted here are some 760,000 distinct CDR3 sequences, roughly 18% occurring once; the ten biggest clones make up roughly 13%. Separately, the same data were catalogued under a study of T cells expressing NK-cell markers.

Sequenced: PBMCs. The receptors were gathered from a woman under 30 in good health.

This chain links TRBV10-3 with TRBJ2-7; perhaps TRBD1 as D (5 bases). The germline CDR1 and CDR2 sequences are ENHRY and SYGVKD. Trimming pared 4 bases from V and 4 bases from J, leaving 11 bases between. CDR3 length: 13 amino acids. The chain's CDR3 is CAISGQTSYEQYF. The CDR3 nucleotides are TGTGCCATCAGTGGACAGACTTCTTACGAGCAGTACTTC.

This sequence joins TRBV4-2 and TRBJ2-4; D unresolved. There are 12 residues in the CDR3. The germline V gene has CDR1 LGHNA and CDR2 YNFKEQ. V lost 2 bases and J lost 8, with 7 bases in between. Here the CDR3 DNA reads TGTGCCAGCAGCCAATCTATGGACATTCAGTACTTC. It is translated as CASSQSMDIQYF.

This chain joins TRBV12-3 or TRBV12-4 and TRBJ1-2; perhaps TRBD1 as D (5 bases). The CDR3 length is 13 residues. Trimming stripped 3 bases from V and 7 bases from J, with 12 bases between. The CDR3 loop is CASSLTAMGGYTF. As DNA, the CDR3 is TGTGCCAGCAGTTTGACAGCCATGGGTGGCTACACCTTC.

CDR3: CASSWVGDRYNEQFF. The CDR3 nucleotides are TGCGCCAGCAGCTGGGTCGGGGATAGGTACAATGAGCAGTTCTTC. This rearrangement joins TRBV5-1 to TRBJ2-1, with D perhaps matching TRBD2 (5 bases). V lost 3 bases to trimming and J lost 4 bases, with 14 bases between them. CDR3 length: 15 residues. CDR1 and CDR2 (germline): SGHRS, YFSETQ.

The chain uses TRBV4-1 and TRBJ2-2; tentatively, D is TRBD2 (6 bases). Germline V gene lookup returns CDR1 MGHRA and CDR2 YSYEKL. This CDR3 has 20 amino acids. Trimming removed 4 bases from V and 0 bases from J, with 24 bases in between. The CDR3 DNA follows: TGCGCCAGCAGCCCGTCAGGAGTGGTCACCCGACTAGCGAACACCGGGGAGCTGTTTTTT. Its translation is CASSPSGVVTRLANTGELFF.

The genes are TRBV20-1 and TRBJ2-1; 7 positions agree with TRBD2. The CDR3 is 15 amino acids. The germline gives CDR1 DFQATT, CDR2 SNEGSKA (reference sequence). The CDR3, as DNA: TGCAGCCTCCTCTCCCGACTAGCTGGCTACAATGAGCAGTTCTTC. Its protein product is CSLLSRLAGYNEQFF.

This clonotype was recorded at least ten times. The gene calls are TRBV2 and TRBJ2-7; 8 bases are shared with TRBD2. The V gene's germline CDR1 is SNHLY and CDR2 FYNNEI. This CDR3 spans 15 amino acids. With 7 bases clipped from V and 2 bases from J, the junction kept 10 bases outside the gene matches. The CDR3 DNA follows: TGTGCCAGCATTAACCCAACTAGCGGACCCTACGAGCAGTACTTC. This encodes CASINPTSGPYEQYF.

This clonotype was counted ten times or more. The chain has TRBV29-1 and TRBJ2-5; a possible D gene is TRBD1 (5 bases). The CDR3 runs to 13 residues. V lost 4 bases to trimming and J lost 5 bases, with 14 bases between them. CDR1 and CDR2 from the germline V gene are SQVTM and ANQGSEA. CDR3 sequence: CSVGFSSGETQYF. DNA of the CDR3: TGCAGCGTTGGGTTTTCCTCAGGGGAGACCCAGTACTTC.

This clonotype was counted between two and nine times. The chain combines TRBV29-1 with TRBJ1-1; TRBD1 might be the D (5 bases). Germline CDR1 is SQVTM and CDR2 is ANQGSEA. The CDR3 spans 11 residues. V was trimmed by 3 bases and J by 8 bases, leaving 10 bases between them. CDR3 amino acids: CSVDSGTEAFF. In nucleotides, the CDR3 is TGCAGCGTTGACTCAGGGACCGAAGCTTTCTTT.

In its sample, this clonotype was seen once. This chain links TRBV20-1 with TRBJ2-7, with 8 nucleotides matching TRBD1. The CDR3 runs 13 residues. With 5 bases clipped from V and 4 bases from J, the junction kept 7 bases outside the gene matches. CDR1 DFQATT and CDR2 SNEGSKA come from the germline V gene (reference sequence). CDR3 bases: TGCAGTGCTGAGACGGACAGGGCGTACGAGCAGTACTTC. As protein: CSAETDRAYEQYF.

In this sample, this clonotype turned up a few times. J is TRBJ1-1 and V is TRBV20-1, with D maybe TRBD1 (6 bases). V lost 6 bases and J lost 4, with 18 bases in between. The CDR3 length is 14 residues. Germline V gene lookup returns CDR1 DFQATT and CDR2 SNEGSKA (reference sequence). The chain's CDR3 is CSAKEVQGITEAFF. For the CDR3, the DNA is TGCAGTGCCAAAGAGGTACAGGGAATCACTGAAGCTTTCTTT.

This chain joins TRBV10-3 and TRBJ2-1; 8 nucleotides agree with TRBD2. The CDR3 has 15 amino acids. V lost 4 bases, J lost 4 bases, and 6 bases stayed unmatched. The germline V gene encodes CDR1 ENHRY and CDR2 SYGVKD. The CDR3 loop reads CAISASGGVYNEQFF. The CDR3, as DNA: TGTGCCATCAGTGCCAGCGGGGGCGTTTACAATGAGCAGTTCTTC.

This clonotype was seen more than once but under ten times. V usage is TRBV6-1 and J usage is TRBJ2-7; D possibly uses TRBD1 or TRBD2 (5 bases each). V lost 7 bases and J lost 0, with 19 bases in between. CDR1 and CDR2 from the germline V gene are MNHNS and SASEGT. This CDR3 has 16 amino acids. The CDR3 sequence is CASTPLGPTSSYEQYF. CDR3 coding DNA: TGTGCCAGCACTCCCCTGGGACCCACAAGCTCCTACGAGCAGTACTTC.

The CDR3 nucleotides read TGCAGCGCCGGGACTCCGGATTCCTACGAGCAGTACTTC. It is translated as CSAGTPDSYEQYF. V usage is TRBV29-1 and J usage is TRBJ2-7; a weak D match, TRBD2 (6 bases). Germline CDR1 is SQVTM and CDR2 is ANQGSEA. The length of the CDR3 is 13 residues. Deletions cut 7 bases from V and 1 base from J, with 14 bases between.

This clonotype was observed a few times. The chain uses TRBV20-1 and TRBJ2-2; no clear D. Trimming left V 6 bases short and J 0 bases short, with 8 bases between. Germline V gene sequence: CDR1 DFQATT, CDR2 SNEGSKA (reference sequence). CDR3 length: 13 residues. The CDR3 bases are TGCAGTGCAGAGGCGCCGAACACCGGGGAGCTGTTTTTT. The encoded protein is CSAEAPNTGELFF.

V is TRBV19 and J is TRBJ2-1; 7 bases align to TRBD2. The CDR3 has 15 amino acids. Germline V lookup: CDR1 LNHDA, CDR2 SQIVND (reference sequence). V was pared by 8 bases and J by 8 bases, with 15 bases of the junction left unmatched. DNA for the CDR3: TGTGCCAGTGGGCGAGCGGGGACCTATCAAGATGAGCAGTTCTTC. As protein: CASGRAGTYQDEQFF.

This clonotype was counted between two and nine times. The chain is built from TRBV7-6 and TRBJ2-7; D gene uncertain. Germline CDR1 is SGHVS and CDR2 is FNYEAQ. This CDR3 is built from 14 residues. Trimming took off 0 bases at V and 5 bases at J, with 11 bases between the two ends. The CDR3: CASSLAATGDEQYF. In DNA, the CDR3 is TGTGCCAGCAGCTTAGCGGCAACTGGGGACGAGCAGTACTTC.

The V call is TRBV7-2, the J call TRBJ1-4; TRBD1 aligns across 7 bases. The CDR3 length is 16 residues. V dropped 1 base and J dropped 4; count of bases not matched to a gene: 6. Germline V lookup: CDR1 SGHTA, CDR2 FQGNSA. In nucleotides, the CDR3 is TGTGCCAGCAGCTTAGTTTCTCGACAGGGTAATGAAAAACTGTTTTTT. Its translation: CASSLVSRQGNEKLFF.

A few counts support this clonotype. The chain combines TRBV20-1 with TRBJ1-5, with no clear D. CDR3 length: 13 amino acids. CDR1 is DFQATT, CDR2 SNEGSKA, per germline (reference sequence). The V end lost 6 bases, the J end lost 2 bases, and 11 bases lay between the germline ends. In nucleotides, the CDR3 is TGCAGTGCCAGTTACGGGGGCAATCAGCCCCAGCATTTT. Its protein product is CSASYGGNQPQHF.

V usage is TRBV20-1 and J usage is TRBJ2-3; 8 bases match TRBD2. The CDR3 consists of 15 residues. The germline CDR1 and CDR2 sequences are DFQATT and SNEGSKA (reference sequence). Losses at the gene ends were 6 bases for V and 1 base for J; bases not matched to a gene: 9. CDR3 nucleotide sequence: TGCAGTGCGAAGGAAATTAGCGGGGGCACAGATACGCAGTATTTT. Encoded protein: CSAKEISGGTDTQYF.

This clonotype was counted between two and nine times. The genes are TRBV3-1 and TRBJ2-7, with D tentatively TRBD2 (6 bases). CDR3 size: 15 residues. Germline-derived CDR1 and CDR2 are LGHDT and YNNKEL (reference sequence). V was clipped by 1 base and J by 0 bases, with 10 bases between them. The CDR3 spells CASSQVPGVSYEQYF. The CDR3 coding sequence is TGTGCCAGCAGCCAAGTTCCGGGGGTCTCCTACGAGCAGTACTTC.

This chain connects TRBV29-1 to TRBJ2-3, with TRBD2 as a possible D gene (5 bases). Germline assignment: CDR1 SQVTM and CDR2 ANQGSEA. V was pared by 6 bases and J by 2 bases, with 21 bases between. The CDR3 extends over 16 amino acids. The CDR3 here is CSVMYSRAGTTDTQYF. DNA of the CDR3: TGCAGCGTGATGTACTCGAGGGCCGGAACCACAGATACGCAGTATTTT.

Here the CDR3 reads CASSLWGGEHEQYF. The CDR3 nucleotides are TGTGCCAGCAGCTTGTGGGGGGGCGAGCACGAGCAGTACTTC. V and J are TRBV5-5 and TRBJ2-7; perhaps TRBD2 as D (7 bases). Deletions cut 1 base from V and 5 bases from J, with 13 bases between. CDR1 and CDR2 (germline): SGHKS, YYEKEE (reference sequence). The CDR3 contains 14 residues.